These T cell receptor beta chains were read from a single sample in a study of cytomegalovirus exposure and HLA in healthy donors. Data came from immunoSEQ multiplex PCR; TCRdb stores just in-frame clones and leaves some out. This table has about 200,000 clones, 65% to 85% appearing once. Material: PBMCs. Source of these receptors: a boy aged 2 to 10 in good health and CMV-seronegative. The CDR3 runs from the conserved cysteine through the conserved F or W. A D gene is named only where the DNA matches it firmly. Where a row states a size, it is once, few, many or the class of an expanded clone; other rows omit it.

size	V	J	D	DNA	CDR3
few	TRBV28	TRBJ2-3	TRBD2	TGTGCCAGCAGTAGTAGCGGGGCCACAGATACGCAGTATTTT	CASSSSGATDTQYF
.	TRBV9	TRBJ1-2	.	TGTGCCAGCAGCTCGTCTCCGGGACAACTTAACTATGGCTACACCTTC	CASSSSPGQLNYGYTF
once	TRBV5-4	TRBJ2-3	.	TGTGCCAGCAGCTTGATCGGTGGAGGCACAGATACGCAGTATTTT	CASSLIGGGTDTQYF
once	TRBV11-2	TRBJ1-1	TRBD1	TGTGCCAGCAGCGTCCGGGACAGGGGAGGCAACACTGAAGCTTTCTTT	CASSVRDRGGNTEAFF
.	TRBV7-2	TRBJ2-3	.	TGTGCCAGCAGCCTCGCAGATACGCAGTATTTT	CASSLADTQYF
.	TRBV19	TRBJ1-5	.	TGTGCCAGTAGTCCTCCACAGCGGATGTCCAATCAGCCCCAGCATTTT	CASSPPQRMSNQPQHF
.	TRBV7-3	TRBJ2-3	.	TGTGCCAGCAGCCCCGTAACCTCAGGGGTTAGCACAGATACGCAGTATTTT	CASSPVTSGVSTDTQYF
.	TRBV13	TRBJ2-1	.	TGTGCCAGCAGCCCCGGCGGTGAGCAGTTCTTC	CASSPGGEQFF
few	TRBV4-1	TRBJ2-7	TRBD2	TGCGCCAGCAGCCAGGTAGCGGGAGTATCAACCTACGAGCAGTACTTC	CASSQVAGVSTYEQYF
once	TRBV4-1	TRBJ2-7	TRBD1	TGCGCCAGCAGCCAAGAAGGGACAGGGATTATTTCGGCTTACGAGCAGTACTTC	CASSQEGTGIISAYEQYF
.	TRBV6-5	TRBJ2-7	.	TGTGCCAGCAGTCCCAGAGCGAGAGGGATCTACGAGCAGTACTTC	CASSPRARGIYEQYF
.	TRBV4-1	TRBJ1-3	.	TGCGCCAGCAGCCAAACGGGGGCTGGAAACACCATATATTTT	CASSQTGAGNTIYF
.	TRBV19	TRBJ2-3	TRBD2	TGTGCCAGTAGTCCCTATAGCGGGAGTCGGTCAGATACGCAGTATTTT	CASSPYSGSRSDTQYF
.	TRBV2	TRBJ2-1	TRBD2	TGTGCCAGCACAGGGACTAGCCCCGGCAATGAGCAGTTCTTC	CASTGTSPGNEQFF
.	TRBV5-1	TRBJ2-5	TRBD2	TGCGCCAGCAGCTTAAGACTAGCGGGGGATCTAGAGACCCAGTACTTC	CASSLRLAGDLETQYF
.	TRBV6-5	TRBJ1-1	.	TGTGCCAGCAGTTACTCGAAGACAGGCCAGGATTTCTTT	CASSYSKTGQDFF
.	TRBV15	TRBJ2-7	TRBD1	TGTGCCACCAGCAGAGATAGGGGGACAGGGAACCCCTGGGGGTACTTC	CATSRDRGTGNPWGYF
.	TRBV4-1	TRBJ1-6	.	TGCGCCAGCAGCCAAGAAAGACACTCCTATAATTCACCCCTCCACTTT	CASSQERHSYNSPLHF
.	TRBV11-2	TRBJ2-4	.	TGTGCCAGCAGCTTGGGAGGGGACACTAACATTCAGTACTTC	CASSLGGDTNIQYF
.	TRBV5-1	TRBJ2-7	TRBD1	TGCGCCAGCAGCTTGGGTAGGGGACAGGGGGGCGAGCAGTACTTC	CASSLGRGQGGEQYF
.	TRBV5-5	TRBJ2-3	TRBD2	TGTGCCAGCAGCTTGGAGCCGACTAGCGGGCCCAATACGCAGTATTTT	CASSLEPTSGPNTQYF
.	TRBV5-4	TRBJ2-7	TRBD1	TGTGCCAGCAGCCCCGACAGGGGGGCTACCTACGAGCAGTACTTC	CASSPDRGATYEQYF
.	TRBV6-5	TRBJ1-2	.	TGTGCCAGCAGTTACTCCGTGACATCACATAGTAGCTACACCTTC	CASSYSVTSHSSYTF
.	TRBV30	TRBJ1-5	TRBD1	TGTGCCTGGAGCCCGACAGGGTTCAATCAGCCCCAGCATTTT	CAWSPTGFNQPQHF
.	TRBV29-1	TRBJ2-1	TRBD2	TGCAGCGGACTAGCGGGAGGGCAAGGTGAGCAGTTCTTC	CSGLAGGQGEQFF
.	TRBV9	TRBJ1-6	TRBD1	TGTGCCAGCAGCCCCAGGGACAGACCAAATTCACCCCTCCACTTT	CASSPRDRPNSPLHF
.	TRBV2	TRBJ2-3	TRBD2	TGTGCCAGCAGTTATAGCGGGAGGCCTAGCACAGATACGCAGTATTTT	CASSYSGRPSTDTQYF
.	TRBV15	TRBJ1-5	.	TGTGCCACCAGCAGAGAAACGGGAGGGCAGCCCCAGCATTTT	CATSRETGGQPQHF
.	TRBV7-3	TRBJ2-2	.	TGTGCCAGCAGCACCAGGGGGGATGGCACCGGGGAGCTGTTTTTT	CASSTRGDGTGELFF
.	TRBV5-4	TRBJ2-5	TRBD2	TGTGCCAGCAGCTTGTTCGGTAGCGGGAAGGGGGAGACCCAGTACTTC	CASSLFGSGKGETQYF
.	TRBV21-1	TRBJ1-1	.	TGTGCCAGCAGCAAAATTGGGGGCCGGTACACTGAAGCTTTCTTT	CASSKIGGRYTEAFF
.	TRBV19	TRBJ1-1	.	TGTGCCAGTACACAGGGACCAGGGAACACTGAAGCTTTCTTT	CASTQGPGNTEAFF
.	TRBV6-6	TRBJ1-2	.	TGTGCCAGCGACCTCGGGGGGGCCTTAGATGGCTACACCTTC	CASDLGGALDGYTF
few	TRBV2	TRBJ1-5	TRBD1	TGTGCCAGCAGTTTATTACAGGGGGCGAATCAGCCCCAGCATTTT	CASSLLQGANQPQHF
.	TRBV15	TRBJ1-2	.	TGTGCCACCAGTGATCTCAGCGGTTTGAACTATGGCTACACCTTC	CATSDLSGLNYGYTF
.	TRBV6-5	TRBJ2-7	.	TGTGCCAGCAGTTACTCGACCGTCAGGGCAGCCTACGAGCAGTACTTC	CASSYSTVRAAYEQYF
.	TRBV6-5	TRBJ2-1	TRBD2	TGTGCCAGCAGTTACTCGAATGTAGCGGGGCGCTTTAAGCAGTTCTTC	CASSYSNVAGRFKQFF
.	TRBV7-8	TRBJ1-1	.	TGTGCCAGCAGCCCCCTGGGGGGGCAGGCTGAAGCTTTCTTT	CASSPLGGQAEAFF
.	TRBV25-1	TRBJ2-7	.	TGTGCCAGCAGGTCCGAGCTTGCGGAGGGCCCCTACGAGCAGTACTTC	CASRSELAEGPYEQYF
.	TRBV9	TRBJ1-3	TRBD1	TGTGCCAGCAGCGCCCCAGGACAGGGTAGCGGAAACACCATATATTTT	CASSAPGQGSGNTIYF
.	TRBV10-2	TRBJ2-3	TRBD2	TGCGCCAGCAGTGAGGGACTAGCGGGAGGGCCTGAGGATACGCAGTATTTT	CASSEGLAGGPEDTQYF